Listed below are T cell receptor beta chains from one sample, sequenced in a study of blood T cell repertoires in COVID-19. Generated by immunoSEQ multiplex PCR, the TCRdb table keeps only in-frame clones and is missing some. The sample lists 120,000 or so clones; about 85% were seen once. The sample comprised peripheral blood. The receptors here all came from a man in his 60s with acute or convalescent COVID-19. Both conserved end residues are part of each CDR3. The order of the fields is V gene, CDR3 protein.

TRBV28	CASSLDRPYGYTF
TRBV6-5	CASSYLYRTRNTEAFF
TRBV27	CASSLRVRGAEGYTF
TRBV30	CAWRGGEISTDTQYF
TRBV4-1	CASSQGRGGGQPQHF
TRBV6-5	CASRTGQFTGELFF
TRBV10-2	CASRIAGGVGNEQFF
TRBV5-1	CASSLLAVSTGELFF
TRBV7-3	CASSPGLASNEQFF
TRBV27	CASSYTTLPSGNTIYF
TRBV2	CASRTRAGKNIQYF
TRBV28	CASGSGYEQYF
TRBV2	CASKIGRGVYGYTF
TRBV5-1	CASSLGTSRSTDTQYF
TRBV18	CASSPGLLNLEQYF
TRBV28	CASSRVRDISNQPQHF
TRBV9	CASSPSGGYTEAFF
TRBV5-1	CASTRTGGMGEAFF
TRBV21-1	CASSKSNRGKFGNTIYF
TRBV28	CASSFPRTGIFTEAFF
TRBV28	CASSLTGSRDGYTF
TRBV19	CASSIQGLPSTDTQYF
TRBV4-1	CASSPVEVAGVNEQFF
TRBV11-2	CASSIGTLMNTEAFF
TRBV5-6	CASRIRRGKTQYF
TRBV4-2	CASSQGPSGSDNEQFF
TRBV3-1/TRBV3-2	CASESNQETQYF
TRBV3-1/TRBV3-2	CASSHLGRGPNYGYTF
TRBV6-5	CASSRDFLWNEKLFF
TRBV11-3	CASSAGVAGNNEQFF
TRBV9	CASSVDRADTIYF
TRBV3-1/TRBV3-2	CASSQTLAAGEQYF
TRBV3-1/TRBV3-2	CASSFRVGELFF
TRBV7-8	CASSSAIRSGNEQFF
TRBV5-3	CARSLGQGLFF
TRBV2	CASQDTAPDTQYF
TRBV6-5	CASSYSSGGSYEQYF
TRBV5-1	CASSFRLAANNEQFF
TRBV28	CASTGPGQGIGYTF
TRBV27	CASSFRGQGWDEQFF
TRBV6-5	CASSYSDTPYEQYF
TRBV5-4	CASSFGLAGDEQFF
TRBV3-1/TRBV3-2	CASSPQLAANEQFF
TRBV15	CATSRGGHEKLFF
TRBV19	CASSIGSGSLYEQYF
TRBV7-2	CASSSGLAGPDTQYF
TRBV7-9	CASSASGRLPYEQYF
TRBV19	CASAPSASLAYGYTF
TRBV5-1	CASAVGGHSSYEQYF
TRBV19	CASSPGYSNQPQHF
TRBV4-1	CASSPSPLRPLAKNIQYF
TRBV19	CASSTGQYGNTIYF
TRBV10-3	CAISEGTFLSGNTIYF
TRBV18	CASSPFQDRGLMAGNTIYF
TRBV2	CAGLTGREAFF